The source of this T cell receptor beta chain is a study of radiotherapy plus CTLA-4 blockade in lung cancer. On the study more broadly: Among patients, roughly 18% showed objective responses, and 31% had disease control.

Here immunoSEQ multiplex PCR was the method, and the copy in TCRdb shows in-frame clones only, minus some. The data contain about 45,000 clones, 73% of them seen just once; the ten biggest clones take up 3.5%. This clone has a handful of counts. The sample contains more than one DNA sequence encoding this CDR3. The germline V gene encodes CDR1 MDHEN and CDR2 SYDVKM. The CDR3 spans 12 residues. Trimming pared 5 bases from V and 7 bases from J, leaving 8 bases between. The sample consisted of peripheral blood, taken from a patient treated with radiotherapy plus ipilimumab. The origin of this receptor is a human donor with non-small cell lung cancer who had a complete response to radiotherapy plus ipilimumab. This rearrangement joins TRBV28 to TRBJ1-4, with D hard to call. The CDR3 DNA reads TGTGCCAGCAGTATACGGAGTGAAAAACTGTTTTTT. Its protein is CASSIRSEKLFF.